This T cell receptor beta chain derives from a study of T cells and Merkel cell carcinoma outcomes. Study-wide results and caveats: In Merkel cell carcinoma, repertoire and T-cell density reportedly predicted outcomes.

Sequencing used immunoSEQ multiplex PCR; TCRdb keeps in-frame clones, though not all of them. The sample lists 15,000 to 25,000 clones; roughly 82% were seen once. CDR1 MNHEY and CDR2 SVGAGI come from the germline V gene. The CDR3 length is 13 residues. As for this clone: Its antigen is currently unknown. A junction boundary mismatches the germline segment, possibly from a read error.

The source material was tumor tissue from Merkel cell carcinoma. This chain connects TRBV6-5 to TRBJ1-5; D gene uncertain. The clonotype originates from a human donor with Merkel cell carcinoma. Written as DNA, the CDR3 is TGTACCAGCAGTTACTCGAGCAATCAGCCCCAGCATTTT. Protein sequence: CTSSYSSNQPQHF.